The clone carrying this T cell receptor (beta chain) was found a few times. Its antigen remains unidentified. The sample is drawn from a study of blood T cells in healthy people across ages. Whole-study findings and limits: The study found TCR beta diversity correlated strongly with naive T cell percentage.

Trimming took 1 base from V and 3 from J, leaving 4 bases between them. The germline V gene has CDR1 SGHTA and CDR2 FQGNSA. This CDR3 contains 13 residues. The second PCR ran about 6 to 11 cycles with a sample-barcoded 5' primer and J-beta primers. Researchers report that a template-switch adaptor with 12 random nucleotides tagged each cDNA molecule. TCRdb independently ran MiXCR on the 5' RACE reads; one entry per CDR3 protein. This sample has 600,000 to 1,000,000 distinct CDR3 sequences, with roughly 64% found just once. The source is a man in his thirties or forties in good health. The chain joins TRBV7-2 to TRBJ1-5; D not certain. The sequenced sample was blood. The CDR3 protein is CASSLGYNQPQHF. The CDR3 bases are TGTGCCAGCAGCTTAGGTTACAATCAGCCCCAGCATTTT.